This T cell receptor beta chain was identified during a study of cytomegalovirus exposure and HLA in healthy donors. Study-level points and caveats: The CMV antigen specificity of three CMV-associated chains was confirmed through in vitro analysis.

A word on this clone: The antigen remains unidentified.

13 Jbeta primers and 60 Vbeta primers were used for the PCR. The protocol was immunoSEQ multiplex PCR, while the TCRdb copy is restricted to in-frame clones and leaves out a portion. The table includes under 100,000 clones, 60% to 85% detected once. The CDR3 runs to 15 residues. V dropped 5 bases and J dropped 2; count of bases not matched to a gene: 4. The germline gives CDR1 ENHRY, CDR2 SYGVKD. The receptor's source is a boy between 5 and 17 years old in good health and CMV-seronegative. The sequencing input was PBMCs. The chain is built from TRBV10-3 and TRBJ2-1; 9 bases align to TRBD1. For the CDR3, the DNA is TGTGCCATCAGTCCGGGACAGGGTACCTACAATGAGCAGTTCTTC. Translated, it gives CAISPGQGTYNEQFF.